The source of this T cell receptor beta chain is a study of cytotoxic CD8 clonotypes in ibrutinib-treated CLL. For the study at large: Researchers reported 11 to 12 relapsed/refractory and fewer than 16 treatment-naive patients, 17 to 18 of them IGHV unmutated.

Profiling relied on immunoSEQ multiplex PCR, and the TCRdb table lists in-frame clones only, not all of them. The sample shows some 310,000 clones, roughly 80% of them seen only once. The V and J ends lost 4 bases and 0 bases respectively, with 17 bases between them. There are 16 residues in the CDR3. Per the germline V gene, CDR1 is SGDLS and CDR2 is YYNGEE. About 2 micrograms of genomic DNA, which was extracted from cryopreserved PBMCs, served as the material used for the TCR beta libraries. The gene calls are TRBV9 and TRBJ2-7; D not resolved. Sequenced here: PBMCs, sampled before ibrutinib treatment. This TCR derives from a human donor with chronic lymphocytic leukemia. For the CDR3, the DNA is TGTGCCAGCAGCCCACAAATTGGCGGATACTCCTACGAGCAGTACTTC. Translating gives CASSPQIGGYSYEQYF.